This passage covers 17 T cell receptor beta chains from one sample sequenced in a study of blood T cells in healthy people across ages (dated by TCRdb to the mid-2010s). Library preparation was by 5' RACE. These reads were obtained on an Illumina HiSeq 2500. A second PCR of roughly 7 to 11 cycles was performed with a sample-barcoded 5' primer and a J-beta primer mix. The raw public reads went through TCRdb reprocessing: fastp at Q25, MiXCR clone calling, in-frame beta chains kept. Every entry covers one CDR3 protein and lists the most common genes and DNA from its rows. Present in this sample are 600,000 to 1,000,000 distinct CDR3 sequences, around 25% of which were seen just once. The ten largest make up under 4% of the sample. These records were also assigned to another study, of T cells of mothers and their children.

The sample consisted of blood. Receptor source: a boy between 5 and 17 years old in good health.

This clonotype has more than one count but fewer than ten. This sequence joins TRBV7-9 and TRBJ2-5, with 11 bases lining up with TRBD2. V shed 6 bases and J 1 base; nucleotides not matched to a gene: 1. From germline, CDR1 is SEHNR and CDR2 FQNEAQ (reference sequence). The CDR3 covers 14 residues. The CDR3 DNA follows: TGTGCCAGCAGAACTAGCGGGGGCCAAGAGACCCAGTACTTC. Amino acids: CASRTSGGQETQYF.

This clonotype was picked up a small number of times. The chain joins TRBV7-9 to TRBJ2-5; 11 bases align to TRBD1. The CDR3 runs to 19 residues. The trim removed 5 bases at V and 5 bases at J, leaving 19 bases unmatched. Germline CDR1 and CDR2: SEHNR and FQNEAQ (reference sequence). The CDR3 sequence is CASSHQQDRGLRLRETQYF. The CDR3 DNA sequence: TGTGCCAGCAGCCATCAGCAGGACAGGGGGCTACGTCTCAGGGAGACCCAGTACTTC.

This chain joins TRBV21-1 and TRBJ2-7; the tabulated D call, TRBD2, remains unverified against the DNA. TRBV21-1 is designated a pseudogene. CDR3 length equals 18 residues. The CDR3 is CASSKAPSGGANTHEQYF. The CDR3 DNA reads TGTGCCAGCAGCAAAGCGCCTAGCGGGGGAGCGAATACCCACGAGCAGTACTTC.

The chain links TRBV5-4 to TRBJ2-4; D might be TRBD2 (5 bases). This CDR3 is built from 16 residues. In germline, CDR1 is SGHNT, CDR2 YYREEE (reference sequence). Between the trimmed V and J ends, which lost 3 bases and 0 bases, there was a span of 13 bases. In DNA form, the CDR3 reads TGTGCCAGCAGCTCGCCGGGAACGATAGCCAAAAACATTCAGTACTTC. Protein: CASSSPGTIAKNIQYF.

This clonotype was observed many times. This chain joins TRBV24-1 and TRBJ2-5, with TRBD1 identical over 12 bases. The CDR3 spans 14 residues. V shed 3 bases, J shed 9 bases, and the junction held 4 bases outside the gene matches. Germline V gives CDR1 KGHDR, CDR2 SFDVKD. The CDR3: CATSDVGTGGAQYF. The CDR3 nucleotides read TGTGCCACCAGTGATGTCGGGACAGGGGGCGCCCAGTACTTC.

The CDR3 region has the DNA TGTGCCAGCAGTCACCTCCGGCAGTGGACAGATACGCAGTATTTT. Translated: CASSHLRQWTDTQYF. This chain connects TRBV6-2 or TRBV6-3 to TRBJ2-3; D is unresolved. The CDR3 runs to 15 residues. Between the trimmed V and J ends, which lost 5 bases and 3 bases, there was a span of 15 bases. In germline, CDR1 is MNHEY, CDR2 SVGEGT.

The V call is TRBV9, the J call TRBJ2-6; 11 bases line up with TRBD2. The CDR3 sequence is 17 residues long. The ends lost 3 bases at V and 1 base at J; junction bases unmatched: 3. The germline V gene has CDR1 SGDLS and CDR2 YYNGEE. The CDR3 bases are TGTGCCAGCAGCGCACTAGCGGGAGCATCTGGGGCCAACGTCCTGACTTTC. As protein: CASSALAGASGANVLTF.

The chain has TRBV6-1 and TRBJ2-2, with D perhaps TRBD1 or TRBD2 (5 bases each). V lost 5 bases to trimming and J lost 0 bases, with 16 bases between them. Germline assignment: CDR1 MNHNS and CDR2 SASEGT. The CDR3 consists of 17 residues. This CDR3 is CASSRDGADTNTGELFF. In nucleotides, the CDR3 is TGTGCCAGCAGTCGGGATGGGGCGGACACGAACACCGGGGAGCTGTTTTTT.

Worth noting for this clonotype: A much larger clone lies one base from this, so it may be a read error. The rearrangement links TRBV7-9 to TRBJ2-1; D gene uncertain. Germline CDR1 reads SEHNR; CDR2 reads FQNEAQ (reference sequence). Deletions cut 1 base from V and 5 bases from J, with 6 bases between. The CDR3 loop spans 13 amino acids. CDR3 sequence (DNA): TGTGCCAGCAGCTTAGTCGGCCACAATGAGCAGTTCTTC. Its translation: CASSLVGHNEQFF.

The V gene is TRBV7-9, the J gene TRBJ2-7, with D uncertain. CDR1 is SEHNR, CDR2 FQNEAQ, per germline (reference sequence). Trimming stripped 5 bases from V and 6 bases from J, with 14 bases between. This CDR3 has 13 amino acids. The CDR3 DNA sequence: TGTGCCAGCAGCGCTCCCCTTTATGGCGAGCAGTACTTC. Translated, it gives CASSAPLYGEQYF. The full variable domain, rest sourced from reference TRBV7-9 and TRBJ2-7, is DTGVSQNPRHKITKRGQNVTFRCDPISEHNRLYWYRQTLGQGPEFLTYFQNEAQLEKSRLLSDRFSAERPKGSFSTLEIQRTEQGDSAMYLCASSAPLYGEQYFGPGTRLTVT.

J is TRBJ1-1 and V is TRBV29-1, with D possibly matching TRBD1 (5 bases). The V end lost 4 bases, the J end lost 0 bases, and 15 bases lay between the germline ends. The CDR3 is 15 amino acids. In germline, CDR1 is SQVTM, CDR2 ANQGSEA. CDR3 protein: CSVARADQLNTEAFF. For the CDR3, the DNA is TGCAGCGTTGCCAGGGCCGACCAATTGAACACTGAAGCTTTCTTT.

The DNA of the CDR3 is TGTGCCAGCAGCGTCCGGGGACGCACAGATACGCAGTATTTT. Its translation is CASSVRGRTDTQYF. The V and J genes are TRBV7-2 and TRBJ2-3; D tentatively reads TRBD1 or TRBD2 (5 bases each). CDR1 is SGHTA and CDR2 is FQGNSA in the germline V gene. Trimming stripped 5 bases from V and 1 base from J, with 10 bases between. The CDR3 length is 14 residues.

The chain combines TRBV6-2 or TRBV6-3 with TRBJ2-1; tentatively, D is TRBD1 (6 bases). The closer fit of TRBJ2-5 to the DNA end suggests the J call may be wrong. The germline gives CDR1 MNHEY, CDR2 SVGEGT. CDR3 size: 14 residues. The CDR3 nucleotides read TGTGCCAGCAGTTACTCGAACAGGGAGGAGACCCAGTACTTC. Amino acids: CASSYSNREETQYF.

The CDR3 here is CSARPGAGELFF. The CDR3 bases are TGCAGTGCTAGACCTGGTGCCGGGGAGCTGTTTTTT. The chain couples TRBV20-1 to TRBJ2-2; D is uncertain. Germline V gene data show CDR1 as DFQATT and CDR2 as SNEGSKA (reference sequence). Trimming took 2 bases from V and 6 from J, leaving 7 bases between them. This CDR3 spans 12 amino acids.

The rearrangement uses TRBV7-9 and TRBJ2-1; perhaps TRBD1 as D (5 bases). This CDR3 is 16 amino acids long. The V end lost 4 bases, the J end lost 10 bases, and 23 bases lay between the germline ends. Germline lookup yields CDR1 SEHNR and CDR2 FQNEAQ (reference sequence). CDR3 nucleotide sequence: TGTGCCAGCAGCTCAGGGCTGGCTAGTTCCCCTATGGAGCAGTTCTTC. Encoded protein: CASSSGLASSPMEQFF.

This clonotype was picked up a small number of times. This chain uses TRBV9 with TRBJ2-2; 7 bases align to TRBD1. After removal of 3 bases from V and 4 bases from J, the junction contained 12 bases not matched to a gene. The CDR3 totals 17 residues. In germline, CDR1 is SGDLS, CDR2 YYNGEE. CDR3 DNA: TGTGCCAGCAGCGACCTCCCCGGGACAGAGAGCACCGGGGAGCTGTTTTTT. Translation: CASSDLPGTESTGELFF.

The V and J genes are TRBV18 and TRBJ2-7; 10 bases match TRBD1. With 2 bases clipped from V and 6 bases from J, the junction kept 1 base outside the gene matches. There are 13 residues in the CDR3. Germline CDR1 KGHSH, CDR2 LQKENI. CDR3 DNA sequence: TGTGCCAGCTCACCAGGGACAGGGGCCGAGCAGTACTTC. Protein: CASSPGTGAEQYF. The variable domain in full, with the rest retrieved from reference TRBV18 and TRBJ2-7, is NAGVMQNPRHLVRRRGQEARLRCSPMKGHSHVYWYRQLPEEGLKFMVYLQKENIIDESGMPKERFSAEFPKEGPSILRIQQVVRGDSAAYFCASSPGTGAEQYFGPGTRLTVT.